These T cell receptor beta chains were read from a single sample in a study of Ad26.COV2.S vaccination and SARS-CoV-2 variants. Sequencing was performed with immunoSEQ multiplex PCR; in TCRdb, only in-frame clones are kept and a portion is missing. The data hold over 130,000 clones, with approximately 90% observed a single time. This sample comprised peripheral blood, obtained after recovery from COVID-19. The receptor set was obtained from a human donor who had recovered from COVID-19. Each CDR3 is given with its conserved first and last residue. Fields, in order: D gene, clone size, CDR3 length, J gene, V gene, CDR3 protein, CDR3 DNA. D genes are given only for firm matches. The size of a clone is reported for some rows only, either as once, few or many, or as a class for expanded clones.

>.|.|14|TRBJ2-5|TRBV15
CATSRAGSQETQYF
TGTGCCACCAGCAGAGCCGGTTCCCAAGAGACCCAGTACTTC
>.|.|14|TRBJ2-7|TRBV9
CASSVGAGRYEQYF
TGTGCCAGCAGCGTAGGGGCAGGACGTTACGAGCAGTACTTC
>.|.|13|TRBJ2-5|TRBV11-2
CASSYREGETQYF
TGTGCCAGCAGTTACAGGGAGGGAGAGACCCAGTACTTC
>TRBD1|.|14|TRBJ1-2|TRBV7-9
CASSKGQGVRGYTF
TGTGCCAGCAGCAAGGGACAGGGTGTTCGTGGCTACACCTTC
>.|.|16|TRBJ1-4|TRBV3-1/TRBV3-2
CASSQGSPGVREKLFF
TGTGCCAGCAGCCAAGGTTCCCCAGGGGTGAGGGAAAAACTGTTTTTT
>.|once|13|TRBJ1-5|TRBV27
CASGRGEDQPQHF
TGTGCCAGCGGACGGGGGGAAGATCAGCCCCAGCATTTT
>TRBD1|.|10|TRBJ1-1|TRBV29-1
CSSSTGEAFF
TGCAGCTCATCGACAGGGGAAGCTTTCTTT
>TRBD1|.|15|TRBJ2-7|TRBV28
CASSLSGTGSYEQYF
TGTGCCAGCAGTTTATCAGGGACAGGCTCCTACGAGCAGTACTTC
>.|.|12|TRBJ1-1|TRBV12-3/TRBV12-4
CASSNIKAEAFF
TGTGCCAGCAGCAACATTAAAGCTGAAGCTTTCTTT
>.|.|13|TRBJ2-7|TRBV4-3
CASSQDDSGEQYF
TGCGCCAGCAGCCAAGATGATAGCGGCGAGCAGTACTTC
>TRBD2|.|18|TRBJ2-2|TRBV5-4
CASSPAGLAGAGAGELFF
TGTGCCAGCAGCCCCGCAGGACTAGCGGGGGCCGGGGCCGGGGAGCTGTTTTTT
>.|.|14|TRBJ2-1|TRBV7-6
CASSLITPGNEQFF
TGTGCCAGCAGCTTGATCACTCCGGGCAATGAGCAGTTCTTC
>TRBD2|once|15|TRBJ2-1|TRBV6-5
CASRSPSGGYNEQFF
TGTGCCAGCAGGTCCCCTAGCGGGGGGTACAATGAGCAGTTCTTC
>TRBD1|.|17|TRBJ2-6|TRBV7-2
CASSSSTGSAGANVLTF
TGTGCCAGCAGCTCCTCGACAGGGTCGGCTGGGGCCAACGTCCTGACTTTC
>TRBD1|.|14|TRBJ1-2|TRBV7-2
CASSRDRGGHGYTF
TGTGCCAGCAGCCGGGACAGGGGGGGCCATGGCTACACCTTC
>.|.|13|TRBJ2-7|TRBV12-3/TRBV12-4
CASSGGESYEQYF
TGTGCCAGCAGTGGCGGGGAGTCCTACGAGCAGTACTTC